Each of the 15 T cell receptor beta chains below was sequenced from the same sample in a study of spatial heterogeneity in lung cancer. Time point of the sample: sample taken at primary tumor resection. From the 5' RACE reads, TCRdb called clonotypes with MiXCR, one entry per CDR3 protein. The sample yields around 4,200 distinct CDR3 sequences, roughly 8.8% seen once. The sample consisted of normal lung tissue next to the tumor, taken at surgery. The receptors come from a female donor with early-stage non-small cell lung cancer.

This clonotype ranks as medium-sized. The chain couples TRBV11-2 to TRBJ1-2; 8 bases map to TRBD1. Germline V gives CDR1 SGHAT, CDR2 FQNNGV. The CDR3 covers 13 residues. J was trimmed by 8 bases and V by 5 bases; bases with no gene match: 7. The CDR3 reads CASSQGQGYGYTF. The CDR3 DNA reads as TGTGCCAGCAGCCAAGGACAGGGCTACGGCTACACCTTC.

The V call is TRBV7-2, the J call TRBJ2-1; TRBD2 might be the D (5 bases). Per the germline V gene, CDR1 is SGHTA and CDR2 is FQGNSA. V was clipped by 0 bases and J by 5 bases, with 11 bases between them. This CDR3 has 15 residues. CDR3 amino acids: CASSLAQDFNNEQFF. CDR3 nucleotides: TGTGCCAGCAGCTTAGCGCAGGACTTCAACAATGAGCAGTTCTTC.

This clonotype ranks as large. CDR3 region: CASSEKRWPQHF. The DNA of the CDR3 is TGTGCCAGCAGCGAGAAAAGGTGGCCCCAGCATTTT. The rearrangement uses TRBV6-2 or TRBV6-3 and TRBJ1-5, with D hard to call. This CDR3 comprises 12 residues. The germline V and J ends were trimmed by 6 bases and 9 bases, with 12 bases remaining between them. CDR1 and CDR2 (germline): MNHEY, SVGEGT.

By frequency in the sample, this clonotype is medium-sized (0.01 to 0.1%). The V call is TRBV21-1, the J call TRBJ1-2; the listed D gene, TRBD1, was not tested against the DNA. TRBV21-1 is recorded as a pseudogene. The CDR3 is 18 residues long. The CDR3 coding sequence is TGTGCCAGCAGCAGCCCCCGGGACAGGGGGCAAGAACTCGATGGCTACACCTTC. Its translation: CASSSPRDRGQELDGYTF.

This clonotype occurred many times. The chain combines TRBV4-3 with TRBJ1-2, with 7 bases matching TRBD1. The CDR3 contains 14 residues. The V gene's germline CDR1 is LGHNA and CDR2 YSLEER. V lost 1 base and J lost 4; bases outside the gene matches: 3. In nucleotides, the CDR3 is TGCGCCAGCAGCCAAGGGGGACAGCTCTATGGCTACACCTTC. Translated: CASSQGGQLYGYTF.

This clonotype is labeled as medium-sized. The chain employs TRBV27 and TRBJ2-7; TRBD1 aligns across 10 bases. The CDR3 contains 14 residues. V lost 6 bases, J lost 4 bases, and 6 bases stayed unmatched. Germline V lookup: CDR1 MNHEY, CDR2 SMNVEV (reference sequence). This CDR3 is CASRTGGAGYEQYF. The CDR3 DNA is TGTGCCAGCAGGACAGGGGGCGCGGGTTACGAGCAGTACTTC.

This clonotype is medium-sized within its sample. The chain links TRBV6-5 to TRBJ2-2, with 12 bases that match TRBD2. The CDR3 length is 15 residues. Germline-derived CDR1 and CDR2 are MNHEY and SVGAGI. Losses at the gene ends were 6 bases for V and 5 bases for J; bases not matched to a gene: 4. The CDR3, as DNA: TGTGCCAGCAGGGGGGGGACTAGCGGGACCGGGGAGCTGTTTTTT. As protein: CASRGGTSGTGELFF.

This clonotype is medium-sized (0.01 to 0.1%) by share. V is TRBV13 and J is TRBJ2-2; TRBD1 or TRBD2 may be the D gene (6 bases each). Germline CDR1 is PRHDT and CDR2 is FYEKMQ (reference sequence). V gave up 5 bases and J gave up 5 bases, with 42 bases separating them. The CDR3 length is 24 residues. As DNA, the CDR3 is TGTGCCAGCAGCGTCCTCCCTTCGGTCCTAGGAGGCAAAGGATCAGGGGACTCAACCGGGGAGCTGTTTTTT. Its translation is CASSVLPSVLGGKGSGDSTGELFF.

For the CDR3, the DNA is TGTGCCATCAGTGACGCCCGCGAGCAGTACTTC. Protein: CAISDAREQYF. The chain recombines TRBV10-3 with TRBJ2-7; no reliable D call. The V and J ends lost 3 bases and 6 bases respectively, with 6 bases between them. The CDR3 totals 11 residues. Per germline, CDR1 ENHRY and CDR2 SYGVKD.

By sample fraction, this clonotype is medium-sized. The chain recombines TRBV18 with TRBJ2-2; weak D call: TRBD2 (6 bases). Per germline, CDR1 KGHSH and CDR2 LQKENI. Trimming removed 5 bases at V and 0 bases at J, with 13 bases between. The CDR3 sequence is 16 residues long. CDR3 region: CASSTGTAANTGELFF. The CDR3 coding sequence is TGTGCCAGCTCAACGGGGACTGCCGCGAACACCGGGGAGCTGTTTTTT.

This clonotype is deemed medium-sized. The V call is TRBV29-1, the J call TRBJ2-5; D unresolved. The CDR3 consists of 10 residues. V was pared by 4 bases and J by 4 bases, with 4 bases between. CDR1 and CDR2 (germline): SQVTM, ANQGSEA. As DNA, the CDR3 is TGCAGCGTTGCCGGAGAGACCCAGTACTTC. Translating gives CSVAGETQYF. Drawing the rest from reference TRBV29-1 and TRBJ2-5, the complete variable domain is SAVISQKPSRDICQRGTSLTIQCQVDSQVTMMFWYRQQPGQSLTLIATANQGSEATYESGFVIDKFPISRPNLTFSTLTVSNMSPEDSSIYLCSVAGETQYFGPGTRLLVL.

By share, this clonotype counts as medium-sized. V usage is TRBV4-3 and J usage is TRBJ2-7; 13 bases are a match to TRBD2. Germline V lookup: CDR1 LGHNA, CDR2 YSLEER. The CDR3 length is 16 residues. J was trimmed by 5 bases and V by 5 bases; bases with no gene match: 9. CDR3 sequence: CASSVGTSGAGHEQYF. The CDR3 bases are TGCGCCAGCAGCGTAGGGACTAGCGGGGCGGGCCACGAGCAGTACTTC.

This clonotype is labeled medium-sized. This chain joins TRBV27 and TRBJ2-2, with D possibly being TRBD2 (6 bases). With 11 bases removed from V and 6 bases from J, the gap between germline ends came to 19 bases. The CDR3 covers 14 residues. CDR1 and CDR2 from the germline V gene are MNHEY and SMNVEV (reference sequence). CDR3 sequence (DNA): TGTGCCGCTCGGGCGGGATCTTCCGCCGGGGAGCTGTTTTTT. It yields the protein CAARAGSSAGELFF.

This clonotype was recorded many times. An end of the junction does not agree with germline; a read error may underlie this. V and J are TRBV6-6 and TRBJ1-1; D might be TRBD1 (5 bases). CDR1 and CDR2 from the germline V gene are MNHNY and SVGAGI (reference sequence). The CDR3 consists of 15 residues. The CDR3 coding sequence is TGTACCAGCAGTTACTCGTCCAGGGTATACACTGAAGCTTTCTTT. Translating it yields CTSSYSSRVYTEAFF.

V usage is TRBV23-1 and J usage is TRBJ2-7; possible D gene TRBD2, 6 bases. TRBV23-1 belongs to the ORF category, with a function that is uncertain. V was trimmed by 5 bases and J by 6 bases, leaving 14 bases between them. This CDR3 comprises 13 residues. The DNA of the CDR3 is TGCGCCAGCAGTTTGGGGGGAGAAGCCGAGCAGTACTTC. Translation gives CASSLGGEAEQYF.